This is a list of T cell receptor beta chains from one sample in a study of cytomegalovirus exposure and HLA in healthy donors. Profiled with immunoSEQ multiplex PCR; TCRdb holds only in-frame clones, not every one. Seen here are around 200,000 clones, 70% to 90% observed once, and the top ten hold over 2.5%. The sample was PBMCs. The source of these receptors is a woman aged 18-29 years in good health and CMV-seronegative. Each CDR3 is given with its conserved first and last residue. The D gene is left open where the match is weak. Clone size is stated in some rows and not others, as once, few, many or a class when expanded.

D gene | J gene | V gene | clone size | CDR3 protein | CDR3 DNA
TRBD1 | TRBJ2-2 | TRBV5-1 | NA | CASTLSGGGPRTGELFF | TGCGCCAGCACGCTCTCAGGGGGCGGACCCCGCACCGGGGAGCTGTTTTTT
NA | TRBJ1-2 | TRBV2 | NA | CASIPDRNYGYTF | TGTGCCAGCATTCCTGACAGGAACTATGGCTACACCTTC
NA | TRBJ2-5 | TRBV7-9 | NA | CASQLNGQLIWYQETQYF | TGTGCCAGCCAGCTTAATGGACAGTTGATTTGGTACCAAGAGACCCAGTACTTC
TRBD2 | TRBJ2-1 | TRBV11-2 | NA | CASSSPPGEGLAGVGEQFF | TGTGCCAGCAGCTCCCCCCCGGGCGAGGGACTAGCTGGAGTTGGTGAGCAGTTCTTC
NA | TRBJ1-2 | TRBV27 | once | CASSSSSNYGYTF | TGTGCCAGCAGTTCCTCCTCTAACTATGGCTACACCTTC
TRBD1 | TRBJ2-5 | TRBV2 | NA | CASSAQGAGETQYF | TGTGCCAGCAGTGCACAGGGGGCAGGAGAGACCCAGTACTTC
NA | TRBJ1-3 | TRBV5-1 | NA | CASSAEAGVGNTIYF | TGCGCCAGCAGCGCCGAGGCGGGCGTTGGAAACACCATATATTTT
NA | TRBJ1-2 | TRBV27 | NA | CASSLRAQGGYGYTF | TGTGCCAGCAGTTTGCGGGCACAGGGCGGGTATGGCTACACCTTC
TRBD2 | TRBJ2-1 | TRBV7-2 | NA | CASSPVTLSGGAGGNEQFF | TGTGCCAGCAGCCCGGTAACCCTTAGCGGGGGGGCCGGGGGTAATGAGCAGTTCTTC
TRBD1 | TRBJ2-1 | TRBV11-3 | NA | CASSLRDSSYNEQFF | TGTGCCAGCAGCCTAAGGGACAGCTCCTACAATGAGCAGTTCTTC
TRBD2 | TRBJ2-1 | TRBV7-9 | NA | CASSIKGGLAGYNEQFF | TGTGCCAGCAGCATAAAAGGGGGACTAGCGGGTTACAATGAGCAGTTCTTC
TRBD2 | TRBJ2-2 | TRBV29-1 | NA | CSVSGITGELFF | TGCAGCGTTAGCGGGATCACCGGGGAGCTGTTTTTT
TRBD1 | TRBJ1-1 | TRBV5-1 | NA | CASSSTGDLMNTEAFF | TGCGCCAGCAGCTCAACAGGGGACCTCATGAACACTGAAGCTTTCTTT
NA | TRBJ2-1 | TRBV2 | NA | CASSELGTTNNEQFF | TGTGCCAGCAGTGAATTGGGTACTACCAACAATGAGCAGTTCTTC
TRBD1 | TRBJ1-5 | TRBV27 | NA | CASSRTGFPEYQPQHF | TGTGCCAGCAGTCGGACAGGGTTCCCTGAATATCAGCCCCAGCATTTT
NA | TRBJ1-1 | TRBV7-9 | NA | CASSSPGRRAFF | TGTGCCAGCAGCTCCCCCGGGAGAAGGGCTTTCTTT
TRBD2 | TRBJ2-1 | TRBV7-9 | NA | CASSSPGTSALEQFF | TGTGCCAGCAGCTCGCCCGGGACTAGCGCTCTCGAGCAGTTCTTC
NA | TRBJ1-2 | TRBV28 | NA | CASHRRGTTNYGYTF | TGTGCCAGCCACCGGAGGGGAACCACTAACTATGGCTACACCTTC
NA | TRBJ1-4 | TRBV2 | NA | CASSDVQQGAEKLFF | TGTGCCAGCAGTGATGTTCAACAGGGAGCTGAAAAACTGTTTTTT
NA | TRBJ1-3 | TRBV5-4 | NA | CASSATGSGNTIYF | TGTGCCAGCAGCGCCACAGGCTCTGGAAACACCATATATTTT
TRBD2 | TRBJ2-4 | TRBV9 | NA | CASSVSYGEGAKNIQYF | TGTGCCAGCAGCGTATCTTACGGGGAGGGGGCCAAAAACATTCAGTACTTC
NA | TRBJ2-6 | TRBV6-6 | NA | CASSYPTGNQRVLTF | TGTGCCAGCAGTTACCCAACAGGGAACCAGAGGGTCCTGACTTTC
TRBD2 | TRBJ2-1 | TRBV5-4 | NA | CASSLTGGNEQFF | TGTGCCAGCAGCTTGACCGGGGGGAATGAGCAGTTCTTC
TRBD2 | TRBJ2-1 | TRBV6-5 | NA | CASRPTSVAYNEQFF | TGTGCCAGCAGGCCTACTAGCGTCGCCTACAATGAGCAGTTCTTC
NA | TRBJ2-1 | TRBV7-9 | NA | CASRAGLARNEQFF | TGTGCCAGCAGGGCTGGCCTAGCCCGGAATGAGCAGTTCTTC
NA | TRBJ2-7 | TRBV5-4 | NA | CASSLGARNSYEQYF | TGTGCCAGCAGCTTGGGCGCTAGAAACTCCTACGAGCAGTACTTC
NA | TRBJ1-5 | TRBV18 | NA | CASSPGGGLNQPQHF | TGTGCCAGCTCACCGGGCGGGGGGCTCAATCAGCCCCAGCATTTT
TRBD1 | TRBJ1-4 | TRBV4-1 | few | CASSQASPGTGSATNEKLFF | TGCGCCAGCAGCCAAGCGTCTCCCGGGACAGGGTCGGCAACTAATGAAAAACTGTTTTTT
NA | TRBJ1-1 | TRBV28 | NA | CASSLRGTEAFF | TGTGCCAGCAGTTTAAGAGGAACTGAAGCTTTCTTT
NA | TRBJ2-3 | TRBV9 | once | CASSGAADTQYF | TGTGCCAGCAGTGGGGCCGCAGATACGCAGTATTTT
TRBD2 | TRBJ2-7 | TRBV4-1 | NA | CASSQDVAGGRLYEQYF | TGCGCCAGCAGCCAAGATGTTGCGGGGGGGCGCCTCTACGAGCAGTACTTC
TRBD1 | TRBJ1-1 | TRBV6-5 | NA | CASSYFLLGQAAFF | TGTGCCAGCAGTTACTTTTTATTAGGACAGGCAGCTTTCTTT
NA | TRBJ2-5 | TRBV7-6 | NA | CASQQETRGSQETQYF | TGTGCCAGCCAACAAGAGACTCGGGGGTCTCAAGAGACCCAGTACTTC
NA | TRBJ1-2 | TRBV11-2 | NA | CASRGPNYGYTF | TGTGCCAGCAGGGGCCCTAACTATGGCTACACCTTC
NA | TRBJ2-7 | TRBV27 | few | CASRKTGLGKYYEQYF | TGTGCCAGCAGAAAGACGGGACTGGGAAAGTACTACGAGCAGTACTTC
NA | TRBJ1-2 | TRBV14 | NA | CASSLDFRGYTF | TGTGCCAGCAGCCTGGATTTCAGGGGCTACACCTTC
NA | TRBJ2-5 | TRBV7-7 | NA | CASSQDSAETQYF | TGTGCTAGCAGCCAGGACAGCGCGGAGACCCAGTACTTC
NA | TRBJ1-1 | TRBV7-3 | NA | CASSLVVNTEAFF | TGTGCCAGCAGCTTAGTCGTGAACACTGAAGCTTTCTTT
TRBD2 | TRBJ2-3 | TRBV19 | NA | CASSIRTSGRAADTQYF | TGTGCCAGTAGTATTCGGACTAGCGGGAGGGCCGCAGATACGCAGTATTTT
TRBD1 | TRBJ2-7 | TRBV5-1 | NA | CASASGTGGEQYF | TGCGCCAGCGCGTCCGGGACAGGGGGAGAGCAGTACTTC
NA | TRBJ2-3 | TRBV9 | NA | CASSPQALSTDTQYF | TGTGCCAGCAGCCCCCAGGCATTGAGCACAGATACGCAGTATTTT
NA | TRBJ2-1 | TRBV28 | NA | CASSLNVAGEQFF | TGTGCCAGCAGTTTAAACGTGGCAGGGGAGCAGTTCTTC
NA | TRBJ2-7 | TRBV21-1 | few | CASSKRLGTGPSYEQYF | TGTGCCAGCAGCAAACGCTTGGGGACAGGGCCCTCCTACGAGCAGTACTTC
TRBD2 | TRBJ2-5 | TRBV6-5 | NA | CASRRGRETQYF | TGTGCCAGCAGACGCGGGAGGGAGACCCAGTACTTC
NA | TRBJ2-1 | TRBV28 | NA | CASSTRISGTFSSYNEQFF | TGTGCCAGCAGCACCCGAATATCCGGGACTTTTAGCTCCTACAATGAGCAGTTCTTC
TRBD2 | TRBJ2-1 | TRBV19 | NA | CASSIASGGYNEQFF | TGTGCCAGTAGTATAGCGTCGGGAGGCTACAATGAGCAGTTCTTC
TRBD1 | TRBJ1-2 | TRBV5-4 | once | CASSLGTGSGNYGYTF | TGTGCCAGCAGCCTAGGGACAGGGAGTGGGAACTATGGCTACACCTTC
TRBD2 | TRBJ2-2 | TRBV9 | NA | CASSVGLSGTHTGELFF | TGTGCCAGCAGCGTAGGTTTGAGCGGGACCCACACCGGGGAGCTGTTTTTT
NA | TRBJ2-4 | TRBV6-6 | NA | CASSTWDIRPKNIQYF | TGTGCCAGCAGCACATGGGACATCCGCCCAAAAAACATTCAGTACTTC